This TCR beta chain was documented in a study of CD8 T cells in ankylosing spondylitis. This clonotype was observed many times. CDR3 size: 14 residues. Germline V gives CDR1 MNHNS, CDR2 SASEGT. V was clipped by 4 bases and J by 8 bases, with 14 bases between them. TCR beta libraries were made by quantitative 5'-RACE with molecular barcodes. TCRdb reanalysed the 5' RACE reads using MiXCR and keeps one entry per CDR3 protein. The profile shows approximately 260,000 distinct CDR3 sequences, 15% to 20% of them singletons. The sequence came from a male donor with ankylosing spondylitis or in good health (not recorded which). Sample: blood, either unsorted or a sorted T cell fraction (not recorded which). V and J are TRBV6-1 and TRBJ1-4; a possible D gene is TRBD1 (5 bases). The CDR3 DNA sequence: TGTGCCAGCAGTGGAATAGGGGTAGACGAAAAACTGTTTTTT. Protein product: CASSGIGVDEKLFF.